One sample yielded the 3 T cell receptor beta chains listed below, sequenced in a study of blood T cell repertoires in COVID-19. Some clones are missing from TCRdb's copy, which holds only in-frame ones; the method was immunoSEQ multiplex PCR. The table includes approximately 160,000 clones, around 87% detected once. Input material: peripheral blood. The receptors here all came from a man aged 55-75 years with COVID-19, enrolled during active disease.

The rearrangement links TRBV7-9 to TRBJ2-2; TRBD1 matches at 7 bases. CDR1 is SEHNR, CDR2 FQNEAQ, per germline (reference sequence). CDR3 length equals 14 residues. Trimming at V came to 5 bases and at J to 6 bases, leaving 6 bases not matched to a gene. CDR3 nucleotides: TGTGCCAGCAGCCCGACAGGGTACGCCGGGGAGCTGTTTTTT. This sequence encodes CASSPTGYAGELFF.

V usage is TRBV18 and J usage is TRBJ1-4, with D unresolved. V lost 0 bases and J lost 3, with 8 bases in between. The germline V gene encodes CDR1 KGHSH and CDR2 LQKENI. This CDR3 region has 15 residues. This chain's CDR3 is CASSPPGPANEKLFF. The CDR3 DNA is TGTGCCAGCTCACCACCGGGCCCCGCTAATGAAAAACTGTTTTTT.

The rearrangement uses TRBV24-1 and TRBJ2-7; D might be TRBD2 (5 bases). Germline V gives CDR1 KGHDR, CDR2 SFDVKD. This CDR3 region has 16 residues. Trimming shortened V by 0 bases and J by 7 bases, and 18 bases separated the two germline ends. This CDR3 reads CATSDLPGIPPGEQYF. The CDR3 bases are TGTGCCACCAGTGATTTGCCGGGGATCCCTCCGGGGGAGCAGTACTTC.